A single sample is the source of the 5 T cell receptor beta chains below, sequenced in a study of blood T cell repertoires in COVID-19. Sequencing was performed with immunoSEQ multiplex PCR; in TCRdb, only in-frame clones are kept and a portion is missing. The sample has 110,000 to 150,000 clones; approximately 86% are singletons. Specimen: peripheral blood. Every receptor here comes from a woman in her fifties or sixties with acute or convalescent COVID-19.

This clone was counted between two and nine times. The CDR3 loop is CAWRLVFTDTQYF. CDR3 sequence (DNA): TGTGCCTGGAGGCTAGTCTTCACAGATACGCAGTATTTT. The chain recombines TRBV30 with TRBJ2-3; D remains ambiguous. Trimming cost V 3 bases and J 2 bases, with 9 bases left between them. The CDR3 runs to 13 residues. The germline gives CDR1 GTSNPN, CDR2 SVGIG (reference sequence).

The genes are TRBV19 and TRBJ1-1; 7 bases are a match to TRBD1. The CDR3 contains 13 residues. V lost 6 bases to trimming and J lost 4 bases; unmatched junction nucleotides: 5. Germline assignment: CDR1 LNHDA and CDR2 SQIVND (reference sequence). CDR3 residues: CASSSGTVTEAFF. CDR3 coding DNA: TGTGCCAGTAGCTCCGGGACAGTCACTGAAGCTTTCTTT.

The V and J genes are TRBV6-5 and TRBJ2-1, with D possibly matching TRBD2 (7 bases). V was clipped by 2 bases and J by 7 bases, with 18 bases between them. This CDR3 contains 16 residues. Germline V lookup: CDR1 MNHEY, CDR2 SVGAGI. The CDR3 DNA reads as TGTGCCAGCAGTTACCCCCATGGGGGGGGCTTTAATGAGCAGTTCTTC. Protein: CASSYPHGGGFNEQFF.

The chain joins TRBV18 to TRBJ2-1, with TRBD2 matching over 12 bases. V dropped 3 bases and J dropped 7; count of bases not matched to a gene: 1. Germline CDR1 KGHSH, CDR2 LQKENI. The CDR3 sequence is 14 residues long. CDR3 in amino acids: CASSPGTSGNEQFF. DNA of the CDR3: TGTGCCAGCTCACCTGGGACTAGCGGGAATGAGCAGTTCTTC.

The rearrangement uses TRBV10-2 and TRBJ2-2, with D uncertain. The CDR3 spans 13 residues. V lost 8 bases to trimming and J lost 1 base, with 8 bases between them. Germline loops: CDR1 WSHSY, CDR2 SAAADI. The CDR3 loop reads CASGQVNTGELFF. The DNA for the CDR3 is TGCGCCAGCGGCCAGGTGAACACCGGGGAGCTGTTTTTT.